This TCR beta chain was identified in a study of cytomegalovirus exposure and HLA in healthy donors. Germline values: CDR1 WNHNN, CDR2 SYGVQD (reference sequence). This CDR3 has 16 amino acids. The ends lost 8 bases at V and 1 base at J; junction bases unmatched: 11. A multiplex PCR was run with 60 Vbeta primers and 13 Jbeta primers. Here immunoSEQ multiplex PCR was the method, and the copy in TCRdb shows in-frame clones only, minus some. The sample has around 140,000 clones, about four fifths seen once; the top ten hold around 4.3%. The TCR was taken from a middle-aged man in good health and CMV-seronegative. Sample: PBMCs. The rearrangement uses TRBV10-1 and TRBJ2-3; 8 nucleotides agree with TRBD1. As DNA, the CDR3 is TGCGCCAGCCAGGGGGCAGGGGTAGAGGGCACAGATACGCAGTATTTT. Translated, it gives CASQGAGVEGTDTQYF.